Sequencing of this T cell receptor beta chain was carried out in a study of patients and donors after allogeneic stem cell transplantation. Per the germline V gene, CDR1 is MRHNA and CDR2 is SNTAGT. Trimming removed 7 bases at V and 6 bases at J, with 9 bases between. The CDR3 is made up of 11 amino acids. TCRdb called the RT-PCR reads again in MiXCR, with one record for every CDR3 protein. The data contain approximately 150,000 distinct CDR3 sequences, about 36% of them singletons. Sequencing was done on a sample of blood, either unsorted or a sorted T cell fraction (not recorded which). This TCR was sampled from a human donor who was either an allogeneic HSCT recipient or a stem cell or donor lymphocyte infusion donor (not recorded which). It is not recorded whose cells these are; they may come from a transplant donor. V gene TRBV6-4 combines with J gene TRBJ2-5, with D possibly TRBD1 on 5 matching bases. The CDR3 coding sequence is TGTGCCAGCATAGACAGTCAGACCCAGTACTTC. Residues: CASIDSQTQYF.